These 18 T cell receptor beta chains originate from one sample sequenced in a study of STAT5B mutations in CD4+ large granular lymphocyte leukemia. The repertoire was sequenced with immunoSEQ multiplex PCR; TCRdb's copy has only in-frame clones and lacks some. Altogether just over 25,000 clones are present, about four fifths being singletons, with the ten largest covering more than 0.25%. Sequenced sample: CD4+ T cells from blood buffy coats. The receptors stem from a human donor in good health.

The V and J genes are TRBV12-5 and TRBJ1-2, with D maybe TRBD1 (5 bases). The CDR3 is 13 residues long. Trimming took off 6 bases at V and 5 bases at J, with 13 bases between the two ends. Germline lookup yields CDR1 LGHNT and CDR2 FRNRAP. CDR3 bases: TGTGCTAGTGGCAGGGACGGAGGGTATGGCTACACCTTC. Its protein is CASGRDGGYGYTF. Looking up the rest from reference TRBV12-5 and TRBJ1-2 gives the full variable domain: DARVTQTPRHKVTEMGQEVTMRCQPILGHNTVFWYRQTMMQGLELLAYFRNRAPLDDSGMPKDRFSAEMPDATLATLKIQPSEPRDSAVYFCASGRDGGYGYTFGSGTRLTVV.

The chain combines TRBV11-3 with TRBJ2-3; D unclear. Trimming shortened V by 0 bases and J by 4 bases, and 8 bases separated the two germline ends. This CDR3 has 14 residues. In germline, CDR1 is SGHNT, CDR2 YENEEA. CDR3 coding DNA: TGTGCCAGCAGCTTAGATCCCCGGGCAGATACGCAGTATTTT. Translated, it gives CASSLDPRADTQYF.

The J gene is TRBJ1-4, the V gene TRBV19, with 7 bases fitting TRBD1. The CDR3 has 16 residues. CDR1 is LNHDA, CDR2 SQIVND, per germline (reference sequence). J gave up 2 bases and V 6 bases, and 9 bases lay outside the gene matches. CDR3 in DNA: TGTGCCAGTAGACTAACCAGGGGGAGGACTAATGAAAAACTGTTTTTT. This encodes CASRLTRGRTNEKLFF. The entire variable domain, with the rest obtained from reference TRBV19 and TRBJ1-4, is as follows: DGGITQSPKYLFRKEGQNVTLSCEQNLNHDAMYWYRQDPGQGLRLIYYSQIVNDFQKGDIAEGYSVSREKKESFPLTVTSAQKNPTAFYLCASRLTRGRTNEKLFFGSGTQLSVL.

The chain links TRBV2 to TRBJ2-2; D gene unclear. V lost 6 bases and J 7 bases, leaving 9 bases between the germline ends. Per germline, CDR1 SNHLY and CDR2 FYNNEI. The CDR3 spans 12 residues. CDR3 nucleotide sequence: TGTGCCAGCAGCATAAGTAGCGGGGAGCTGTTTTTT. Amino acid sequence: CASSISSGELFF.

The chain is built from TRBV27 and TRBJ1-2, with no clear D. Between the trimmed V and J ends, which lost 2 bases and 4 bases, there was a span of 8 bases. This CDR3 region has 13 residues. Germline CDR1 and CDR2: MNHEY and SMNVEV (reference sequence). CDR3 in amino acids: CASSLEGAYGYTF. The CDR3 DNA reads as TGTGCCAGCAGTTTAGAAGGAGCCTATGGCTACACCTTC.

V gene TRBV7-2 combines with J gene TRBJ1-1; D is ambiguous. CDR3 length: 14 residues. The germline CDR1 and CDR2 sequences are SGHTA and FQGNSA. Trimming took off 1 base at V and 1 base at J, with 7 bases between the two ends. The CDR3 loop is CASSLGEGNTEAFF. The CDR3 region has the DNA TGTGCCAGCAGCTTAGGGGAGGGGAACACTGAAGCTTTCTTT. The entire variable domain, with the rest obtained from reference TRBV7-2 and TRBJ1-1, is as follows: GAGVSQSPSNKVTEKGKDVELRCDPISGHTALYWYRQSLGQGLEFLIYFQGNSAPDKSGLPSDRFSAERTGGSVSTLTIQRTQQEDSAVYLCASSLGEGNTEAFFGQGTRLTVV.

The CDR3 DNA follows: TGCACCAGCAGCTTGGCCCCTCCAGATACGCAGTATTTT. Translated: CTSSLAPPDTQYF. This rearrangement joins TRBV1 to TRBJ2-3; the table's D call of TRBD1 was not tested on the DNA. TRBV1 is noted as a pseudogene. This CDR3 comprises 13 residues.

The chain employs TRBV7-2 and TRBJ2-2; the match to TRBD1 covers 7 bases. Germline V gives CDR1 SGHTA, CDR2 FQGNSA. CDR3 length: 15 amino acids. The V segment lost 4 bases and the J segment 3 bases; nucleotides outside the gene matches: 5. The DNA of the CDR3 is TGTGCCAGCAGCTACAGGGGCCAGGACACCGGGGAGCTGTTTTTT. Translating it yields CASSYRGQDTGELFF.

J is TRBJ2-1 and V is TRBV6-5; D is unclear. The CDR3 spans 15 residues. Deletions cut 8 bases from V and 4 bases from J, with 18 bases between. Per germline, CDR1 MNHEY and CDR2 SVGAGI. The CDR3 is CASGLEGLVYNEQFF. The DNA for the CDR3 is TGTGCCAGCGGGCTTGAAGGTCTAGTTTACAATGAGCAGTTCTTC.

This clone came up once. The V gene is TRBV9, the J gene TRBJ2-1; no clear D. Germline V gene sequence: CDR1 SGDLS, CDR2 YYNGEE. The CDR3 runs 15 residues. Trimming left V 0 bases short and J 0 bases short, with 7 bases between. CDR3: CASSVATRSYNEQFF. In DNA, the CDR3 is TGTGCCAGCAGCGTAGCAACTCGCTCCTACAATGAGCAGTTCTTC.

In its sample, this clone was seen once. Written as DNA, the CDR3 is TGTGCTAGTGGTTTGGGCGTAAGCGGGGGATACAATGAGCAGTTCTTC. Its protein is CASGLGVSGGYNEQFF. The rearrangement joins TRBV12-5 to TRBJ2-1; TRBD2 matches at 8 bases. The trim removed 1 base at V and 4 bases at J, leaving 6 bases unmatched. Germline CDR1 LGHNT, CDR2 FRNRAP. CDR3 length: 16 residues.

The chain couples TRBV14 to TRBJ1-5; D not resolved. Deletions cut 3 bases from V and 5 bases from J, with 5 bases between. Germline assignment: CDR1 SGHDN and CDR2 FVKESK. CDR3 length: 12 amino acids. This CDR3 is CASSQNDQPQHF. The CDR3 DNA reads TGTGCCAGCAGCCAGAACGATCAGCCCCAGCATTTT.

The chain is built from TRBV14 and TRBJ1-5, with a weak D call TRBD1 (5 bases). With 0 bases removed from V and 4 bases from J, the gap between germline ends came to 19 bases. Germline lookup yields CDR1 SGHDN and CDR2 FVKESK. The CDR3 spans 18 residues. CDR3 in amino acids: CASSQERDGKGENQPQHF. Written as DNA, the CDR3 is TGTGCCAGCAGCCAAGAGAGGGACGGGAAAGGGGAAAATCAGCCCCAGCATTTT.

The J gene is TRBJ2-7, the V gene TRBV7-2, with a possible D match to TRBD1 (5 bases). The ends were cut back, 4 bases at V and 1 base at J, with 8 bases in the middle. The CDR3 has 13 amino acids. The V gene's germline CDR1 is SGHTA and CDR2 FQGNSA. CDR3: CASSSRTSYEQYF. The CDR3 region has the DNA TGTGCCAGCAGCTCAAGGACATCCTACGAGCAGTACTTC.

The chain couples TRBV10-3 to TRBJ2-3; TRBD2 aligns across 7 bases. The CDR3 spans 16 residues. Looked up from germline, CDR1 is ENHRY and CDR2 is SYGVKD. The trim removed 4 bases at V and 5 bases at J, leaving 12 bases unmatched. The chain's CDR3 is CAISVASGGGGDTQYF. The CDR3 region has the DNA TGTGCCATCAGTGTCGCTAGCGGTGGAGGAGGAGATACGCAGTATTTT.

V gene TRBV7-6 combines with J gene TRBJ1-1; the D is unclear. This CDR3 region has 13 residues. CDR1 SGHVS and CDR2 FNYEAQ come from the germline V gene. Trimming took off 5 bases at V and 2 bases at J, with 9 bases between the two ends. The CDR3 nucleotides are TGTGCCAGCAGCAGATCAAGTAACACTGAAGCTTTCTTT. It yields the protein CASSRSSNTEAFF.

The rearrangement uses TRBV5-1 and TRBJ2-7, with 8 bases fitting TRBD2. The ends lost 0 bases at V and 2 bases at J; junction bases unmatched: 4. CDR1 is SGHRS and CDR2 is YFSETQ in the germline V gene. CDR3 length equals 15 residues. CDR3 amino acids: CASSLVPGLAYEQYF. The CDR3 DNA is TGCGCCAGCAGCTTGGTCCCGGGACTAGCCTACGAGCAGTACTTC.

This chain joins TRBV7-3 and TRBJ1-2; TRBD1 is a possible D gene (5 bases). This CDR3 is 15 amino acids long. Trimming left V 5 bases short and J 5 bases short, with 18 bases between. Germline V gene data show CDR1 as SGHTA and CDR2 as FQGTGA. CDR3 bases: TGTGCCAGCAGCCAAGCGGGGGTGAAGGCATATGGCTACACCTTC. It codes for CASSQAGVKAYGYTF.